This entry lists 20 T cell receptor beta chains sequenced from one sample in a study of a mutant IDH1 vaccine in newly diagnosed glioma. Time point denoted: baseline, week 1 (first vaccination visit). Documented treatment: pre-vaccination baseline after standard-of-care therapy. TCRdb keeps only in-frame clones here, not all; method: immunoSEQ multiplex PCR. This table holds 70,000 to 100,000 clones, roughly 82% found once. Sequences were derived from PBMCs, sampled from a glioma patient treated with radiotherapy, temozolomide or both. These receptors were taken from a man aged 35 to 55 with glioma. Some clones in this sample may be carry-over from other donors' samples.

To note about this clone: Other DNA sequences within the sample encode an identical CDR3. The rearrangement uses TRBV6-1 and TRBJ2-7; D call uncertain. V was clipped by 8 bases and J by 2 bases, with 4 bases between them. Germline V gene data show CDR1 as MNHNS and CDR2 as SASEGT. The CDR3 runs to 10 residues. The CDR3 nucleotides are TGTGCCAGCGGCGCCTACGAGCAGTACTTC. This gives the protein CASGAYEQYF.

V and J are TRBV6-5 and TRBJ1-1; D is unclear. The V gene's germline CDR1 is MNHEY and CDR2 SVGAGI. CDR3 length: 12 amino acids. The ends were cut back, 5 bases at V and 5 bases at J, with 9 bases in the middle. As DNA, the CDR3 is TGTGCCAGCAGTAGAACTCGGACTGAAGCTTTCTTT. Translation: CASSRTRTEAFF.

The chain combines TRBV6-5 with TRBJ1-2, with 8 positions matching TRBD1. V lost 8 bases, J lost 8 bases, and 16 bases stayed unmatched. Per germline, CDR1 MNHEY and CDR2 SVGAGI. The CDR3 runs 15 residues. CDR3 coding DNA: TGTGCCAGCCGCGCCCCCGGGACAGGTTGGTTAGGCTACACCTTC. It translates to CASRAPGTGWLGYTF.

The V call is TRBV9, the J call TRBJ1-5; TRBD1 is a possible D gene (6 bases). Germline V lookup: CDR1 SGDLS, CDR2 YYNGEE. The V end was cut by 0 bases, the J end by 8 bases, with 15 bases between. The CDR3 extends over 15 amino acids. This chain's CDR3 is CASSVARRGAEPQHF. The CDR3 DNA follows: TGTGCCAGCAGCGTAGCTAGGCGGGGGGCGGAGCCCCAGCATTTT.

The chain is built from TRBV6-5 and TRBJ2-2; D possibly corresponds to TRBD2 (7 bases). V lost 7 bases and J lost 6, with 12 bases in between. CDR1 and CDR2 from the germline V gene are MNHEY and SVGAGI. The CDR3 sequence is 13 residues long. The CDR3 sequence: CASTTGGPGELFF. The CDR3 DNA sequence: TGTGCCAGCACCACCGGGGGGCCCGGGGAGCTGTTTTTT.

This sequence joins TRBV5-1 and TRBJ2-5, with D unclear. This CDR3 has 15 residues. Germline values: CDR1 SGHRS, CDR2 YFSETQ. V dropped 0 bases and J dropped 3 bases, with 12 bases sitting between them. The CDR3 loop is CASSLALQQEETQYF. For the CDR3, the DNA is TGCGCCAGCAGCTTGGCCTTACAGCAAGAAGAGACCCAGTACTTC.

The rearrangement uses TRBV30 and TRBJ1-3; D is unclear. CDR3 length equals 15 residues. The germline CDR1 and CDR2 sequences are GTSNPN and SVGIG (reference sequence). V lost 2 bases and J lost 3, with 14 bases in between. This CDR3 is CAWSPPWLGGNTIYF. Written as DNA, the CDR3 is TGTGCCTGGAGTCCCCCCTGGTTAGGTGGAAACACCATATATTTT.

V usage is TRBV2 and J usage is TRBJ2-5, with D perhaps assigned TRBD1 or TRBD2 (6 bases each). With 9 bases removed from V and 5 bases from J, the gap between germline ends came to 19 bases. This CDR3 has 14 amino acids. Germline-derived CDR1 and CDR2 are SNHLY and FYNNEI. The CDR3 loop is CARTILEGGETQYF. The CDR3 bases are TGTGCCAGAACCATACTAGAGGGGGGCGAGACCCAGTACTTC.

The CDR3 DNA reads TGTGCCAGCAGCTTAGACAGGGGACCGACTAACTATGGCTACACCTTC. Translation gives CASSLDRGPTNYGYTF. The V gene is TRBV7-8, the J gene TRBJ1-2; TRBD1 matches at 7 bases. Germline trimming cut 1 base from V and 0 bases from J; bases unmatched to any gene: 5. The V gene's germline CDR1 is SGHVS and CDR2 FQNEAQ. This CDR3 contains 16 residues.

This sequence joins TRBV6-1 and TRBJ1-5; D perhaps matches TRBD1 (6 bases). V dropped 3 bases and J dropped 4 bases, with 10 bases sitting between them. Germline V gene sequence: CDR1 MNHNS, CDR2 SASEGT. The CDR3 loop spans 14 amino acids. The CDR3 protein is CASSDRRGNQPQHF. CDR3 in DNA: TGTGCCAGCAGTGATCGAAGGGGGAATCAGCCCCAGCATTTT.

The chain employs TRBV7-9 and TRBJ2-7; D call uncertain. The CDR3 is 15 amino acids. The V and J ends lost 1 base and 4 bases respectively, with 14 bases between them. The V gene's germline CDR1 is SEHNR and CDR2 FQNEAQ (reference sequence). This chain's CDR3 is CASSLEGAANYEQYF. CDR3 in DNA: TGTGCCAGCAGCTTAGAGGGCGCAGCCAATTACGAGCAGTACTTC.

The rearrangement joins TRBV7-8 to TRBJ2-7; TRBD2 matches 7 bases. The germline gives CDR1 SGHVS, CDR2 FQNEAQ. V trimming: 0 bases; J trimming: 4 bases; junction bases outside the gene matches: 0. This CDR3 spans 13 amino acids. For the CDR3, the DNA is TGTGCCAGCAGCTTAGCCGGGGGGTACGAGCAGTACTTC. As protein: CASSLAGGYEQYF. The full variable domain, with the rest looked up from reference TRBV7-8 and TRBJ2-7, is GAGVSQSPRYKVAKRGQDVALRCDPISGHVSLFWYQQALGQGPEFLTYFQNEAQLDKSGLPSDRFFAERPEGSVSTLKIQRTQQEDSAVYLCASSLAGGYEQYFGPGTRLTVT.

This clone was found a few times. This chain uses TRBV6-5 with TRBJ1-2, with D possibly TRBD1 on 5 matching bases. CDR1 and CDR2 (germline): MNHEY, SVGAGI. Trimming cost V 7 bases and J 8 bases, with 23 bases left between them. CDR3 length equals 15 residues. CDR3 DNA sequence: TGTGCCAGCACTTGGCGGTCAGGGAGAGGAGGAGGCTACACCTTC. Protein sequence: CASTWRSGRGGGYTF.

This clone occurred once. The V and J genes are TRBV29-1 and TRBJ1-2, with a tentative D call TRBD1 (5 bases). CDR1 and CDR2 (germline): SQVTM, ANQGSEA. The CDR3 contains 14 residues. V gave up 3 bases and J gave up 5 bases, with 16 bases separating them. The CDR3 sequence: CSVDSPGARYGYTF. The CDR3 DNA reads TGCAGCGTTGATTCCCCCGGGGCCCGGTATGGCTACACCTTC.

The rearrangement links TRBV5-5 to TRBJ1-4; a weak D match, TRBD1 (6 bases). The length of the CDR3 is 13 residues. V shed 4 bases and J shed 10 bases, with 14 bases lying between them. Germline V gene data show CDR1 as SGHKS and CDR2 as YYEKEE (reference sequence). CDR3 loop: CASSPRDTGKLFF. CDR3 in DNA: TGTGCCAGCAGCCCCCGGGACACAGGAAAACTGTTTTTT.

The chain couples TRBV10-1 to TRBJ2-3; D is perhaps TRBD2 (6 bases). Germline CDR1 WNHNN, CDR2 SYGVQD (reference sequence). CDR3 length equals 13 residues. Deletions cut 2 bases from V and 3 bases from J, with 6 bases between. The CDR3 sequence: CASSEAGTDTQYF. In DNA, the CDR3 is TGCGCCAGCAGTGAGGCGGGAACAGATACGCAGTATTTT.

V and J are TRBV5-1 and TRBJ1-1; D is perhaps TRBD1 (6 bases). V dropped 0 bases and J dropped 4 bases, with 10 bases sitting between them. The CDR3 covers 14 residues. Per the germline V gene, CDR1 is SGHRS and CDR2 is YFSETQ. The CDR3 sequence: CASSLDRAGTEAFF. CDR3 sequence (DNA): TGCGCCAGCAGCTTGGACAGGGCGGGCACTGAAGCTTTCTTT.

The V gene is TRBV7-9, the J gene TRBJ2-3; 7 bases line up with TRBD1. This CDR3 spans 15 amino acids. V lost 4 bases, J lost 5 bases, and 9 bases stayed unmatched. Germline loops: CDR1 SEHNR, CDR2 FQNEAQ (reference sequence). The CDR3 is CASSSGDRRVDTQYF. CDR3 bases: TGTGCCAGCAGCTCCGGGGACAGAAGGGTAGATACGCAGTATTTT.

The rearrangement uses TRBV15 and TRBJ1-5; D unresolved. Germline V CDR1 and CDR2: LNHNV, YYDKDF (reference sequence). Trimming removed 1 base at V and 7 bases at J, with 11 bases between. This CDR3 is built from 14 residues. The CDR3 sequence is CATSRGRGMQPQHF. For the CDR3, the DNA is TGTGCCACCAGCAGAGGGAGAGGAATGCAGCCCCAGCATTTT. Full variable domain (remainder filled in from reference TRBV15 and TRBJ1-5): DAMVIQNPRYQVTQFGKPVTLSCSQTLNHNVMYWYQQKSSQAPKLLFHYYDKDFNNEADTPDNFQSRRPNTSFCFLDIRSPGLGDTAMYLCATSRGRGMQPQHFGDGTRLSIL.

The genes are TRBV6-6 and TRBJ1-1; TRBD1 is a possible D gene (6 bases). CDR1 and CDR2 (germline): MNHNY, SVGAGI (reference sequence). The CDR3 loop spans 12 amino acids. Trimming removed 6 bases at V and 7 bases at J, with 12 bases between. As DNA, the CDR3 is TGTGCCAGCAGCCAGGGACAAGTTGAAGCTTTCTTT. This codes for CASSQGQVEAFF.